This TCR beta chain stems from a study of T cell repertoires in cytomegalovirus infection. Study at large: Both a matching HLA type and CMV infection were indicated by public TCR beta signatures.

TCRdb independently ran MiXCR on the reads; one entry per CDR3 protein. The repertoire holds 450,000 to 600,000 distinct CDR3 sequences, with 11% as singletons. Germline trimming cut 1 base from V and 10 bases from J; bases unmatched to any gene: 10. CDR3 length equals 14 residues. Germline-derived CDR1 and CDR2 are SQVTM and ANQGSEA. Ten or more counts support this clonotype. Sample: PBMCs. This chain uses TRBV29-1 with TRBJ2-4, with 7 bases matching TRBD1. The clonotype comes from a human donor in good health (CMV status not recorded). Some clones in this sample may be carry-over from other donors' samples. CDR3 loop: CSVEVRGLRGIQYF. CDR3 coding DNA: TGCAGCGTTGAAGTCAGGGGGTTGAGGGGGATTCAGTACTTC.